Presented here are 4 T cell receptor beta chains from one specimen sequenced in a study of blood T cells in healthy people across ages. Using a J-beta primer mix together with a sample-barcoded 5' primer, a second PCR was run for about 6 to 12 cycles. MiXCR was run by TCRdb on the 5' RACE reads, yielding one entry per CDR3 protein. The sample has over 600,000 distinct CDR3 sequences, 56% seen once. The sequenced sample consisted of blood. The receptors stem from a man aged 40-49 years in good health.

This clonotype was detected only a few times. In nucleotides, the CDR3 is TGTGCCAGCAGCGCCGAATCCACGGCAGGGGGCTACGAGCAGTACTTC. Encoded protein: CASSAESTAGGYEQYF. The genes are TRBV11-2 and TRBJ2-7; 7 nucleotides agree with TRBD1. CDR1 is SGHAT and CDR2 is FQNNGV in the germline V gene. V shed 5 bases, J shed 3 bases, and the junction held 13 bases outside the gene matches. CDR3 size: 16 residues.

The V and J genes are TRBV28 and TRBJ2-7; no definite D call. The CDR3 has 13 residues. CDR1 is MDHEN and CDR2 is SYDVKM in the germline V gene. V was shortened by 6 bases and J by 0 bases, with 9 bases between the two germline ends. CDR3 sequence (DNA): TGTGCCAGCAGACTACAGAGCTCCTACGAGCAGTACTTC. Translated: CASRLQSSYEQYF. The full variable domain, completed using reference TRBV28 and TRBJ2-7, is DVKVTQSSRYLVKRTGEKVFLECVQDMDHENMFWYRQDPGLGLRLIYFSYDVKMKEKGDIPEGYSVSREKKERFSLILESASTNQTSMYLCASRLQSSYEQYFGPGTRLTVT.

The chain employs TRBV14 and TRBJ2-7; the D is unclear. The CDR3 length is 17 residues. The V gene lost 1 base and the J gene lost 0 bases, with 16 bases spanning the gap. The germline V gene has CDR1 SGHDN and CDR2 FVKESK. CDR3 coding DNA: TGTGCCAGCAGCCAAGTGTTTTCAGCCCTGAGCTCCTACGAGCAGTACTTC. Translation: CASSQVFSALSSYEQYF.

The chain is built from TRBV20-1 and TRBJ1-5; TRBD1 is a possible D gene (6 bases). The CDR3 is 13 amino acids. Looked up from germline, CDR1 is DFQATT and CDR2 is SNEGSKA (reference sequence). V lost 5 bases to trimming and J lost 0 bases, with 8 bases between them. DNA of the CDR3: TGCAGTGCTCACAGGGATAGCAATCAGCCCCAGCATTTT. Its translation: CSAHRDSNQPQHF.